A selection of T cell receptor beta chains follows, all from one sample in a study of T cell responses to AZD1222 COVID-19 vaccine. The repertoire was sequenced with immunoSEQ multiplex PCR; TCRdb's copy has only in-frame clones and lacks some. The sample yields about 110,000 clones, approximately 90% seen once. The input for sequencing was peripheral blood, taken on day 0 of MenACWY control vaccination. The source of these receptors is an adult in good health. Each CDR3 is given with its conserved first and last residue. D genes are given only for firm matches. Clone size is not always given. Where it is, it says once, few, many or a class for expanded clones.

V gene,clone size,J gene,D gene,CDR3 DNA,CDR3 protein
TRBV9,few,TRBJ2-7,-,TGTGCCAGCAGCCCTTCACTCGGGGAGCAGTACTTC,CASSPSLGEQYF
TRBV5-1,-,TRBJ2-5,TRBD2,TGCGCCAGCAGCTTGGGGACTAGTAGCCAGTACTTC,CASSLGTSSQYF
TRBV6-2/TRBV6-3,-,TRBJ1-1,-,TGTGCCAGCAGTTACTCGAGGCATAACACTGAAGCTTTCTTT,CASSYSRHNTEAFF
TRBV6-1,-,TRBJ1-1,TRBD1,TGTGCCAGCAGTGAACCGGCAGGGGGAACTGAAGCTTTCTTT,CASSEPAGGTEAFF
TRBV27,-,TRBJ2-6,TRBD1,TGTGCCAGCAGCATAAGGTACCCTGGACAGGACCGCTCTGGGGCCAACGTCCTGACTTTC,CASSIRYPGQDRSGANVLTF
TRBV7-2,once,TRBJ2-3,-,TGTGCCAGCAGCCCCCAGGTGACAGATACGCAGTATTTT,CASSPQVTDTQYF
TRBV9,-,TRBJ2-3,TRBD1,TGTGCCAGCAGCCCCGGACAGGGGAGAGATACGCAGTATTTT,CASSPGQGRDTQYF
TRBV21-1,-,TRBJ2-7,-,TGTGCCAGCAGCAAAACGGGGGAGCCGGGGGAGCAGTACTTC,CASSKTGEPGEQYF
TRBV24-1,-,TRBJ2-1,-,TGTGCCACCAGTGATTTTCGGGCCAGCTCCTACAATGAGCAGTTCTTC,CATSDFRASSYNEQFF
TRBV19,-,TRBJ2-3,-,TGTGCCAGTAGTATTGTTTCGGGGGCGCGGGGGAATACGCAGTATTTT,CASSIVSGARGNTQYF
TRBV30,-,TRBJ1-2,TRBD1,TGTGCCTGGAGTTCAGGGGGCGGCTATGGCTACACCTTC,CAWSSGGGYGYTF
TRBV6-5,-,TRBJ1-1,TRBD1,TGTGCCAGCACCTTGGACAGGGACGGTACTGAAGCTTTCTTT,CASTLDRDGTEAFF
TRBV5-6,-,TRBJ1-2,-,TGTGCCAGCACCCGAACCCCCGGTTCTAACTATGGCTACACCTTC,CASTRTPGSNYGYTF
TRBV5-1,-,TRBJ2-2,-,TGCGCCAGCAGCTTGGGACAGAACACCGGGGAGCTGTTTTTT,CASSLGQNTGELFF
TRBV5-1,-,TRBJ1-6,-,TGCGCCAGCAGCTTACAGGGCCATAATTCACCCCTCCACTTT,CASSLQGHNSPLHF
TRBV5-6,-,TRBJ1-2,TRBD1,TGTGCCAGCAGTCGGACAGGAAAAAACTATGGCTACACCTTC,CASSRTGKNYGYTF
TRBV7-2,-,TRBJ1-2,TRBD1,TGTGCCAGCAGCTTAGGGCAGGGGGGAAACTATGGCTACACCTTC,CASSLGQGGNYGYTF
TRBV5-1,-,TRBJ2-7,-,TGCGCCAGCAGCCTCGGACCGGATACGAGCTCCTACGAGCAGTACTTC,CASSLGPDTSSYEQYF
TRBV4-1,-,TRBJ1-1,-,TGCGCCAGCAGCCCTCCAAGGACAGTGAACACTGAAGCTTTCTTT,CASSPPRTVNTEAFF
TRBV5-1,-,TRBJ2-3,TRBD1,TGCGCCAGCAGCCACGGGACAGGGGCATTACGTGGCACAGATACGCAGTATTTT,CASSHGTGALRGTDTQYF
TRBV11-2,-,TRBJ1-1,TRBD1,TGTGCCAGCTGCCGGGGGACAGCGAATGAAGCTTTCTTT,CASCRGTANEAFF
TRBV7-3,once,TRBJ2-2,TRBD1,TGTGCCAGCGGACAGGGGAACACCGGGGAGCTGTTTTTT,CASGQGNTGELFF
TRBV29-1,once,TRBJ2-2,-,TGCAGCGTTGAGTGGGGAACCGGGGAGCTGTTTTTT,CSVEWGTGELFF
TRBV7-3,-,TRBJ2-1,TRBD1,TGTGCCAGCAGCAGGACAGGGAATGAGCAGTTCTTC,CASSRTGNEQFF
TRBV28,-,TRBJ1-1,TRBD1,TGTGCCAGCAGTCCGACAGGGGGAGAGACTGAAGCTTTCTTT,CASSPTGGETEAFF
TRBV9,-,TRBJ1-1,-,TGTGCCAGTACGGGGGGGCTGAACACTGAAGCTTTCTTT,CASTGGLNTEAFF
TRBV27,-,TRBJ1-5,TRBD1,TGTGCCAGCAGGCTCGGGACAGGGGGCAGGGGGGATCAGCCCCAGCATTTT,CASRLGTGGRGDQPQHF
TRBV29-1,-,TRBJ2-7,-,TGCAGCGTTGGAGTGGACGGTACCTACGAGCAGTACTTC,CSVGVDGTYEQYF
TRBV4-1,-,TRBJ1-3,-,TGCGCCAGCAGCCAAGAACGCGGTTTTGGGGGAGTATACTCTGGAAACACCATATATTTT,CASSQERGFGGVYSGNTIYF
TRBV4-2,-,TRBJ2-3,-,TGTGCCAGCAGCCAAGAGGGGGGGCAGACAGATACGCAGTATTTT,CASSQEGGQTDTQYF
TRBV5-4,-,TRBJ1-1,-,TGTGCCAGCAGCCGGACCTCGGGGGCGAACACTGAAGCTTTCTTT,CASSRTSGANTEAFF
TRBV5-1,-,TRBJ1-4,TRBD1,TGCGCCAGCAGCTTCAACAGGGGCGAAAAACTGTTTTTT,CASSFNRGEKLFF
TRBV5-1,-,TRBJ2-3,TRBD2,TGCGCCAGCAGCTTTGCGGGGGGTTACACAGATACGCAGTATTTT,CASSFAGGYTDTQYF
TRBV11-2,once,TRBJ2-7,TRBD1,TGTGCCAGCAGCTTAGTTGGGACAGTCTACGAGCAGTACTTC,CASSLVGTVYEQYF
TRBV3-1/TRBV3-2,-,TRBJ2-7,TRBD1,TGTGCCAGCACCTCATCGGGACAGGGGCACCACGAGCAGTACTTC,CASTSSGQGHHEQYF
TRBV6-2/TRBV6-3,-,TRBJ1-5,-,TGTGCCAGCAGTCCCACGTTGGAGCCCCAGCATTTT,CASSPTLEPQHF
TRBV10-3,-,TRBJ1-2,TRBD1,TGTGCCATCAGCCGGACAGGGGGCGACTATGGCTACACCTTC,CAISRTGGDYGYTF
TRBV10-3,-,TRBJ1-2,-,TGTGCCATCAGCGAGATACAGGGTCCTCCGAATGGCTACACCTTC,CAISEIQGPPNGYTF
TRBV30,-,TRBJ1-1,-,TGTGCCTGGAGTACGGCCCGGCTCCCGAACACTGAAGCTTTCTTT,CAWSTARLPNTEAFF
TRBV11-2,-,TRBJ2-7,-,TGTGCCAGCAGCTTAGGGGACGGACGCTACGAGCAGTACTTC,CASSLGDGRYEQYF
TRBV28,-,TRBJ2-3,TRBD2,TGTGCCAGCGGCCGAATAGCGGGAGGGGGGGATACGCAGTATTTT,CASGRIAGGGDTQYF
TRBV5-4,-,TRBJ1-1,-,TGTGCCAGCAGCTTGGCCGGGGGGCGCATTGAAGCTTTCTTT,CASSLAGGRIEAFF
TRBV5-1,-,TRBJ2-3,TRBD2,TGCGCCAGCAGCCCACTAGCGGGGGACACAGATACGCAGTATTTT,CASSPLAGDTDTQYF
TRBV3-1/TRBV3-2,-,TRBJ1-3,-,TGTGCCAGCAGCCAAGCACCATACTCTGGAAACACCATATATTTT,CASSQAPYSGNTIYF
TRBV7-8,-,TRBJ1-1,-,TGTGCCAGCAGCTTAGCGTTGACGAACACTGAAGCTTTCTTT,CASSLALTNTEAFF
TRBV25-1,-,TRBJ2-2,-,TGTGCCAGCAGTGAATCTGGGGGGGCGGACACCGGGGAGCTGTTTTTT,CASSESGGADTGELFF
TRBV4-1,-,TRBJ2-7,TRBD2,TGCGCCAGCAGCCAAGAAAGTGGGCTAGCGGGGGAGACCTACGAGCAGTACTTC,CASSQESGLAGETYEQYF
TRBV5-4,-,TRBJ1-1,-,TGTGCCAGCAGCTTGGGCGCGGGCCGGAACACTGAAGCTTTCTTT,CASSLGAGRNTEAFF
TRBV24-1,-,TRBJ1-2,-,TGTGCCACCAGTGATTCAGTCTCCTATGGCTACACCTTC,CATSDSVSYGYTF
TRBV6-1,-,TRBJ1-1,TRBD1,TGTGCCAGCAGTGAGCAGGGGGCCTGGACTGAAGCTTTCTTT,CASSEQGAWTEAFF
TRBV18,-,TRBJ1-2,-,TGTGCCAGCTCCCCCGAGGGGACTGGCTACACCTTC,CASSPEGTGYTF
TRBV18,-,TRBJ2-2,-,TGTGCCAGCTCACCGTGGGGGCTACGAGTTTACACCGGGGAGCTGTTTTTT,CASSPWGLRVYTGELFF
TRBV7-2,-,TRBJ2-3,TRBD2,TGTGCCAGCAGCTTAGATGGTAGCGGGGGGGCCGATACGCAGTATTTT,CASSLDGSGGADTQYF
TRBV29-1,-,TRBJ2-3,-,TGCAGCGTTGAGGTCAGATTCACAGATACGCAGTATTTT,CSVEVRFTDTQYF
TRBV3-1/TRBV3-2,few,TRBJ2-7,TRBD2,TGTGCCAGCAGCCTGGCTCACGGGACTAAATACGAGCAGTACTTC,CASSLAHGTKYEQYF
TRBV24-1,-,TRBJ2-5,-,TGTGCCACCAGTGAAGGGACACAAGAGACCCAGTACTTC,CATSEGTQETQYF
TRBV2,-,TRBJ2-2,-,TGTGCCAGCGCACTAGATTTGGGTACCGGGGAGCTGTTTTTT,CASALDLGTGELFF
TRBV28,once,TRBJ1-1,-,TGTGCCAGCAGTTTAGAGGACGGACCTGAAGCTTTCTTT,CASSLEDGPEAFF
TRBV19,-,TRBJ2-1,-,TGTGCCAGTAGTTCTCCTAGTCCGAGCTCCTACAATGAGCAGTTCTTC,CASSSPSPSSYNEQFF
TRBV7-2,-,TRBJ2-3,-,TGTGCCAGCAGCTTAGACTGGGGCACAGATACGCAGTATTTT,CASSLDWGTDTQYF